The next 7 T cell receptor beta chains were all read from a single sample in a study of blood T cell repertoires in COVID-19. The repertoire was sequenced with immunoSEQ multiplex PCR; TCRdb's copy has only in-frame clones and lacks some. The data contain tens of thousands of clones, more than 75% of them singletons. The sample was peripheral blood. The receptors originated from a woman older than 75 with active COVID-19.

The chain links TRBV5-4 to TRBJ2-1; 14 bases are a match to TRBD2. The ends lost 3 bases at V and 2 bases at J; junction bases unmatched: 4. In germline, CDR1 is SGHNT, CDR2 YYREEE (reference sequence). The CDR3 is made up of 17 amino acids. For the CDR3, the DNA is TGTGCCAGCAGCTCTCCGGGACTAGCGGGAGCCTACAATGAGCAGTTCTTC. This encodes CASSSPGLAGAYNEQFF.

CDR3 DNA sequence: TGTGCCACCGCGTCAGAGGCTGGAAACACCATATATTTT. It yields the protein CATASEAGNTIYF. J is TRBJ1-3 and V is TRBV19; no clear D gene. The CDR3 has 13 residues. The germline gives CDR1 LNHDA, CDR2 SQIVND (reference sequence). Trimming shortened V by 10 bases and J by 2 bases, and 12 bases separated the two germline ends.

For this clone: This sample also contains other DNA sequences that code for the same CDR3. The chain couples TRBV30 to TRBJ1-5; TRBD1 might be the D (5 bases). Per the germline V gene, CDR1 is GTSNPN and CDR2 is SVGIG (reference sequence). V lost 1 base to trimming and J lost 5 bases, with 9 bases between them. This CDR3 has 13 amino acids. The CDR3 sequence: CAWSGGGDQPQHF. The CDR3 region has the DNA TGTGCCTGGAGTGGTGGAGGGGATCAGCCCCAGCATTTT.

The chain employs TRBV6-2 or TRBV6-3 and TRBJ2-3; D unresolved. The CDR3 is made up of 13 amino acids. In germline, CDR1 is MNHEY, CDR2 SVGEGT. The V and J ends lost 5 bases and 0 bases respectively, with 6 bases between them. The CDR3 DNA follows: TGTGCCAGCAGTCCCCCTAGCACAGATACGCAGTATTTT. Protein product: CASSPPSTDTQYF.

The V and J genes are TRBV28 and TRBJ2-7; D uncertain. This CDR3 spans 13 amino acids. Germline V gene lookup returns CDR1 MDHEN and CDR2 SYDVKM. The V end was cut by 10 bases, the J end by 9 bases, with 22 bases between. Here the CDR3 DNA reads TGTGCCACCCTTTCTTCGACTGGAGTGGGGCAGTACTTC. Amino acids: CATLSSTGVGQYF.

The chain carries TRBV28 and TRBJ2-1, with 8 nucleotides matching TRBD2. This CDR3 contains 15 residues. Germline loops: CDR1 MDHEN, CDR2 SYDVKM. After removal of 5 bases from V and 6 bases from J, the junction contained 9 bases not matched to a gene. For the CDR3, the DNA is TGTGCCAGCAGTCGTCCGGCGGGAGGTCTCAATGAGCAGTTCTTC. It codes for CASSRPAGGLNEQFF.

The chain joins TRBV27 to TRBJ1-2, with 9 bases aligning to TRBD1. Trimming took 6 bases from V and 8 from J; bases not matched to a gene: 7. CDR1 and CDR2 from the germline V gene are MNHEY and SMNVEV (reference sequence). The CDR3 sequence is 13 residues long. The CDR3 loop reads CASRRQGERGYTF. CDR3 bases: TGTGCCAGCAGAAGACAGGGGGAGAGGGGCTACACCTTC.